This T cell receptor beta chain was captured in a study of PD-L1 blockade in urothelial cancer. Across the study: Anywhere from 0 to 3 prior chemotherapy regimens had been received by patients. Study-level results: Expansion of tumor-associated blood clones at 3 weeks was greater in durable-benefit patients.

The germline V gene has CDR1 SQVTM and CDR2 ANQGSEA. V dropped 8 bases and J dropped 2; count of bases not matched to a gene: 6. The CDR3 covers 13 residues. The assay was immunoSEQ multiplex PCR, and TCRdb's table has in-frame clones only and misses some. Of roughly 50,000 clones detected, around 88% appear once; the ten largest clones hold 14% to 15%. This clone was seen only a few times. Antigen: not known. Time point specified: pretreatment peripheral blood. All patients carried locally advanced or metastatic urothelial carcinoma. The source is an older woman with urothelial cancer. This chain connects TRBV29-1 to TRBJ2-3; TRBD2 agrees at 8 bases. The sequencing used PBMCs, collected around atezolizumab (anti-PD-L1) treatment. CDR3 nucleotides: TGCAGCCAAAGACTAGCGCCCACAGATACGCAGTATTTT. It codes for CSQRLAPTDTQYF.